The next 25 T cell receptor beta chains were all read from a single sample in a study of metastatic and nonmetastatic thyroid tumors. TCRdb recomputed clones from the PCR reads via MiXCR. Of under 50,000 clones listed, around 30% are singletons. Patients underwent thyroid surgery, and none had received any treatment before it. Sequenced: blood. These receptors came from a male donor with papillary thyroid cancer or a benign thyroid nodule (not recorded which). Some clones in this sample may be carry-over from other donors' samples.

This clone was detected a few times. The chain links TRBV2 to TRBJ1-1; no definite D call. This CDR3 has 14 residues. V shed 3 bases and J shed 10 bases, with 18 bases lying between them. From germline, CDR1 is SNHLY and CDR2 FYNNEI. The CDR3 is CASSESWEIGGAFF. The CDR3 region has the DNA TGTGCCAGCAGTGAGTCGTGGGAGATCGGAGGAGCTTTCTTT.

J is TRBJ1-2 and V is TRBV14; D is unresolved. This CDR3 comprises 14 residues. Germline CDR1 is SGHDN and CDR2 is FVKESK. Trimming removed 2 bases from V and 0 bases from J, with 7 bases in between. The CDR3 sequence: CASSQSRANYGYTF. In DNA form, the CDR3 reads TGTGCCAGCAGCCAATCGAGAGCTAACTATGGCTACACCTTC.

The table lists this clone with a few counts. CDR3 DNA: TGTGCCAGCAGCCTACCGACAGCTCTCACAGATACGCAGTATTTT. It encodes CASSLPTALTDTQYF. This chain joins TRBV28 and TRBJ2-3; maybe TRBD1 (5 bases). Germline CDR1 is MDHEN and CDR2 is SYDVKM. Trimming took 6 bases from V and 2 from J, leaving 15 bases between them. The length of the CDR3 is 15 residues.

This chain connects TRBV7-3 to TRBJ2-7; a weak D match, TRBD1 (5 bases). The CDR3 consists of 12 residues. The germline CDR1 and CDR2 sequences are SGHTA and FQGTGA. The V and J ends lost 5 bases and 3 bases respectively, with 8 bases between them. The CDR3, as DNA: TGTGCCAGCAGCCCGGACAACTACGAGCAGTACTTC. As protein: CASSPDNYEQYF.

This clone has only a few counts. The V call is TRBV24-1, the J call TRBJ2-7, with D maybe TRBD2 (6 bases). The CDR3 runs to 15 residues. Germline CDR1 KGHDR, CDR2 SFDVKD. V lost 8 bases and J 0 bases, leaving 16 bases between the germline ends. CDR3 protein: CATTTSGTHSYEQYF. The CDR3 nucleotides read TGTGCCACCACCACCTCCGGGACTCACTCCTACGAGCAGTACTTC.

This clone is medium-sized (0.01 to 0.1%) within its sample. This chain joins TRBV6-4 and TRBJ2-2, with D unclear. Trimming shortened V by 0 bases and J by 4 bases, and 3 bases separated the two germline ends. The germline CDR1 and CDR2 sequences are MRHNA and SNTAGT. This CDR3 region has 13 residues. CDR3 nucleotides: TGTGCCAGCAGTGACTCGGGCACCGGGGAGCTGTTTTTT. This translates into CASSDSGTGELFF.

This clone was detected a few times. This chain connects TRBV10-1 to TRBJ2-5, with D uncertain. The CDR3 extends over 12 amino acids. The germline V and J ends were trimmed by 2 bases and 4 bases, with 5 bases remaining between them. Germline loops: CDR1 WNHNN, CDR2 SYGVQD (reference sequence). CDR3 loop: CASSEDSETQYF. In DNA, the CDR3 is TGCGCCAGCAGTGAGGATTCAGAGACCCAGTACTTC.

This clone was detected only a few times. Mismatch with germline at one junction end may stem from a read error. This chain links TRBV6-1 with TRBJ2-7, with D possibly being TRBD1 (6 bases). The CDR3 loop spans 14 amino acids. The germline V gene encodes CDR1 MNHNS and CDR2 SASEGT. This CDR3 reads CAGSESPQGYEQYF. Here the CDR3 DNA reads TGTGCCGGCAGTGAATCCCCACAGGGATACGAGCAGTACTTC.

The rearrangement joins TRBV3-1 to TRBJ2-7; TRBD1 is a possible D gene (5 bases). The length of the CDR3 is 13 residues. Germline lookup yields CDR1 LGHDT and CDR2 YNNKEL (reference sequence). V lost 1 base and J lost 10, with 14 bases in between. As DNA, the CDR3 is TGTGCCAGCAGCCAAGGGTTGGCAGGGCAACAGTACTTC. Protein product: CASSQGLAGQQYF.

The genes are TRBV5-1 and TRBJ2-7; 7 bases line up with TRBD1. There are 14 residues in the CDR3. The germline V gene encodes CDR1 SGHRS and CDR2 YFSETQ. V dropped 0 bases and J dropped 4; count of bases not matched to a gene: 4. The CDR3 reads CASSLVSGQYEQYF. CDR3 coding DNA: TGCGCCAGCAGCTTGGTTTCGGGACAGTACGAGCAGTACTTC.

The chain couples TRBV18 to TRBJ2-7; TRBD1 might be the D (6 bases). CDR1 KGHSH and CDR2 LQKENI come from the germline V gene. V lost 4 bases and J lost 5, with 12 bases in between. This CDR3 is built from 13 residues. In nucleotides, the CDR3 is TGTGCCAGCTCACTCAGGGGTGTGGACGAGCAGTACTTC. Translated, it gives CASSLRGVDEQYF.

The table lists this clone with many counts. The chain has TRBV6-1 and TRBJ2-5, with D possibly being TRBD1 (5 bases). Deletions cut 7 bases from V and 2 bases from J, with 14 bases between. The CDR3 totals 14 residues. The germline V gene has CDR1 MNHNS and CDR2 SASEGT. The CDR3, as DNA: TGTGCCAGCACTCCAGGGTCCCAACAAGAGACCCAGTACTTC. It encodes CASTPGSQQETQYF.

This clone was detected a few times. V is TRBV28 and J is TRBJ2-3; 10 nucleotides line up with TRBD1. Trimming cost V 4 bases and J 3 bases; bases outside gene matches: 10. This CDR3 has 17 amino acids. From germline, CDR1 is MDHEN and CDR2 SYDVKM. The CDR3 sequence is CASSSSVPGQGTDTQYF. CDR3 bases: TGTGCCAGCAGTTCCTCTGTCCCGGGACAGGGGACAGATACGCAGTATTTT. Combining the CDR3 with reference TRBV28 and TRBJ2-3 gives the whole variable domain DVKVTQSSRYLVKRTGEKVFLECVQDMDHENMFWYRQDPGLGLRLIYFSYDVKMKEKGDIPEGYSVSREKKERFSLILESASTNQTSMYLCASSSSVPGQGTDTQYFGPGTRLTVL.

The rearrangement uses TRBV6-2 or TRBV6-3 and TRBJ2-1, with D uncertain. The CDR3 totals 16 residues. Germline V CDR1 and CDR2: MNHEY, SVGEGT. The ends were cut back, 8 bases at V and 1 base at J, with 18 bases in the middle. The CDR3 coding sequence is TGTGCCAGCCAGACGAGGAGTCTTCAATCCTACAATGAGCAGTTCTTC. Amino acid sequence: CASQTRSLQSYNEQFF.

This clone has more than one count but fewer than ten. The chain is built from TRBV12-3 or TRBV12-4 and TRBJ1-1, with a weak D call TRBD1 (6 bases). The CDR3 totals 15 residues. V was clipped by 6 bases and J by 2 bases, with 16 bases between them. In DNA form, the CDR3 reads TGTGCCAGCAGCCCAGGGGCAGGCCTTAACACTGAAGCTTTCTTT. This sequence encodes CASSPGAGLNTEAFF.

This clone showed up just a few times. CDR3 region: CASSDPGSGRGSDEQFF. In DNA, the CDR3 is TGTGCCAGCAGTGACCCAGGCAGCGGGAGAGGGTCGGATGAGCAGTTCTTC. This chain connects TRBV6-1 to TRBJ2-1; 8 positions agree with TRBD2. The V and J ends lost 3 bases and 8 bases, in that order; junction bases with no gene match: 15. The CDR3 sequence is 17 residues long. Germline-derived CDR1 and CDR2 are MNHNS and SASEGT.

This rearrangement joins TRBV6-2 or TRBV6-3 to TRBJ1-2; 7 bases are a match to TRBD1. After removal of 6 bases from V and 4 bases from J, the junction contained 5 bases not matched to a gene. Germline V gene data show CDR1 as MNHEY and CDR2 as SVGEGT. The CDR3 consists of 13 residues. The DNA of the CDR3 is TGTGCCAGCAGCTTACAGGGGATCTATGGCTACACCTTC. Protein sequence: CASSLQGIYGYTF.

This clone occurred a few times. The gene calls are TRBV11-2 and TRBJ2-2; 8 bases line up with TRBD2. CDR1 and CDR2 (germline): SGHAT, FQNNGV. Unmatched junction bases numbered 12, after V lost 6 bases and J lost 6 bases. The CDR3 has 16 residues. The CDR3 region is CASSSAGGPMAGELFF. The CDR3 bases are TGTGCCAGCAGTTCGGCGGGGGGCCCCATGGCCGGGGAGCTGTTTTTT.

The chain is built from TRBV11-1 and TRBJ1-1, with TRBD1 matching 11 bases. The V segment lost 5 bases and the J segment 4 bases; nucleotides outside the gene matches: 9. The germline gives CDR1 SGHAT, CDR2 FQDESV (reference sequence). This CDR3 contains 16 residues. The CDR3 DNA follows: TGTGCCAGCAGCCCTGGACAGGGGGCGGGTGGCACTGAAGCTTTCTTT. Translated: CASSPGQGAGGTEAFF. The full variable domain, its missing parts supplied by reference TRBV11-1 and TRBJ1-1, is EAEVAQSPRYKITEKSQAVAFWCDPISGHATLYWYRQILGQGPELLVQFQDESVVDDSQLPKDRFSAERLKGVDSTLKIQPAELGDSAMYLCASSPGQGAGGTEAFFGQGTRLTVV.

The V and J genes are TRBV6-1 and TRBJ2-7; maybe TRBD2 (5 bases). The ends were cut back, 0 bases at V and 7 bases at J, with 19 bases in the middle. The length of the CDR3 is 16 residues. The germline V gene has CDR1 MNHNS and CDR2 SASEGT. CDR3 in DNA: TGTGCCAGCAGTGAAGCGGACTGGAAGGGCGGATTGGAGCAGTACTTC. Protein: CASSEADWKGGLEQYF.

This clone was recorded a few times. This sequence joins TRBV6-1 and TRBJ2-7; D remains ambiguous. The CDR3 is 16 amino acids. Germline CDR1 is MNHNS and CDR2 is SASEGT. V dropped 5 bases and J dropped 0 bases, with 17 bases sitting between them. CDR3 DNA: TGTGCCAGCAGTTCCACCTCCGACGGTCCCTCCTACGAGCAGTACTTC. As protein: CASSSTSDGPSYEQYF.

This clone occurred once. The rearrangement links TRBV18 to TRBJ1-2; maybe TRBD1 (5 bases). The CDR3 covers 16 residues. Germline V gives CDR1 KGHSH, CDR2 LQKENI. Trimming took 2 bases from V and 0 from J, leaving 13 bases between them. The CDR3 coding sequence is TGTGCCAGCTCACCAATAAGGGGAGAAGCTAACTATGGCTACACCTTC. Protein: CASSPIRGEANYGYTF. Combining the CDR3 with reference TRBV18 and TRBJ1-2 gives the whole variable domain NAGVMQNPRHLVRRRGQEARLRCSPMKGHSHVYWYRQLPEEGLKFMVYLQKENIIDESGMPKERFSAEFPKEGPSILRIQQVVRGDSAAYFCASSPIRGEANYGYTFGSGTRLTVV.

The table lists this clone with many counts. This rearrangement joins TRBV7-9 to TRBJ2-1; the match to TRBD2 covers 10 bases. Germline loops: CDR1 SEHNR, CDR2 FQNEAQ (reference sequence). The CDR3 extends over 18 amino acids. V lost 3 bases and J lost 7; bases outside the gene matches: 15. CDR3 nucleotide sequence: TGTGCCAGCAGCTTGGGACAAATTAGCGGGAGGTTCACGAATGAGCAGTTCTTC. It codes for CASSLGQISGRFTNEQFF.

This clone was seen a handful of times. The chain couples TRBV27 to TRBJ2-7; D is unresolved. The V gene lost 6 bases and the J gene lost 12 bases, with 15 bases spanning the gap. This CDR3 has 11 amino acids. Germline-derived CDR1 and CDR2 are MNHEY and SMNVEV (reference sequence). The CDR3 nucleotides are TGTGCCAGCAGCCCTACCCAGACAAGGTACTTC. It codes for CASSPTQTRYF.

The chain carries TRBV6-2 or TRBV6-3 and TRBJ1-3; no clear D. This CDR3 comprises 14 residues. V was clipped by 0 bases and J by 3 bases, with 6 bases between them. Germline values: CDR1 MNHEY, CDR2 SVGEGT. The CDR3 sequence is CASSYSGNGNTIYF. CDR3 coding DNA: TGTGCCAGCAGTTACTCAGGGAATGGAAACACCATATATTTT.